The clone carrying this TCR beta chain was seen at least ten times. Its antigen is unidentified. This sample stems from a study of T-cell memory formation after mild COVID-19. TCRdb independently ran MiXCR on the 5' RACE reads; one entry per CDR3 protein. The table records 350,000 or so distinct CDR3 sequences, 10% to 15% of them present only once. The V and J ends lost 4 bases and 5 bases respectively, with 13 bases between them. Germline V CDR1 and CDR2: SEHNR, FQNEAQ (reference sequence). The CDR3 is 14 amino acids. The study, taken as a whole, reports: A balance of CD4 and CD8 characterized clones contracting day 15 to 85, whereas later expanders leaned CD4+.

Material for sequencing was PBMCs or a T cell subset sorted from them (not recorded which). The gene calls are TRBV7-9 and TRBJ2-3; possibly TRBD2 for D (5 bases). This TCR was sampled from a man younger than 35 who had mild COVID-19 (a few samples of this study predate the infection). Cell type and time point are not known. CDR3 protein: CASSSSSRVDTQYF. Here the CDR3 DNA reads TGTGCCAGCAGCTCTAGCTCCCGGGTAGATACGCAGTATTTT.